The present T cell receptor beta chain was sequenced within a study of multiple sclerosis patients with progressive multifocal leukoencephalopathy. Per the germline V gene, CDR1 is SGHDT and CDR2 is YYEEEE. V trimming: 3 bases; J trimming: 8 bases; junction bases outside the gene matches: 4. The CDR3 contains 15 residues. Sequencing used immunoSEQ multiplex PCR; TCRdb keeps in-frame clones, though not all of them. Among about 33,000 clones listed, over 75% were seen once. Documented time point: time of PML onset. The input for sequencing was PBMCs, taken from a patient treated with natalizumab. This chain uses TRBV5-6 with TRBJ2-3, with 15 bases lining up with TRBD2. This receptor was obtained from a human donor with progressive multifocal leukoencephalopathy. CDR3 protein: CASSSQGLAGGTQYF. The CDR3 DNA follows: TGTGCCAGCAGCTCCCAGGGACTAGCGGGAGGTACGCAGTATTTT. Drawing the rest from reference TRBV5-6 and TRBJ2-3, the complete variable domain is DAGVTQSPTHLIKTRGQQVTLRCSPKSGHDTVSWYQQALGQGPQFIFQYYEEEERQRGNFPDRFSGHQFPNYSSELNVNALLLGDSALYLCASSSQGLAGGTQYFGPGTRLTVL.